The 23 T cell receptor beta chains in this list originate from one sample, sequenced in a study of T cell responses to AZD1222 COVID-19 vaccine. Some clones are missing from TCRdb's copy, which holds only in-frame ones; the method was immunoSEQ multiplex PCR. This table has 150,000 to 180,000 clones, 85% to 95% appearing once. Material: peripheral blood, obtained 28 days after the second AZD1222 dose. These receptors were taken from an adult who received the AZD1222 COVID-19 vaccine.

This chain uses TRBV19 with TRBJ1-4; perhaps TRBD1 as D (6 bases). Germline CDR1 and CDR2: LNHDA and SQIVND (reference sequence). V was trimmed by 8 bases and J by 4 bases, leaving 11 bases between them. This CDR3 has 13 amino acids. This chain's CDR3 is CASLDRGNEKLFF. In nucleotides, the CDR3 is TGTGCCAGTCTGGACAGAGGTAATGAAAAACTGTTTTTT.

This sequence joins TRBV6-6 and TRBJ1-6; no reliable D call. V lost 2 bases and J lost 15, with 11 bases in between. The CDR3 has 12 residues. Per germline, CDR1 MNHNY and CDR2 SVGAGI (reference sequence). The CDR3 sequence is CASSYPSDDLHF. The CDR3 nucleotides read TGTGCCAGCAGTTACCCCTCAGACGACCTCCACTTT.

The rearrangement joins TRBV5-1 to TRBJ1-2, with 8 nucleotides matching TRBD1. The CDR3 runs 17 residues. CDR1 and CDR2 (germline): SGHRS, YFSETQ. The ends lost 0 bases at V and 0 bases at J; junction bases unmatched: 7. CDR3 in amino acids: CASSLATGRGPNYGYTF. CDR3 coding DNA: TGCGCCAGCAGCTTGGCAACCGGCAGGGGGCCTAACTATGGCTACACCTTC.

The chain combines TRBV6-5 with TRBJ1-1; D is undetermined. The V and J ends lost 3 bases and 4 bases respectively, with 15 bases between them. The CDR3 contains 15 residues. CDR1 MNHEY and CDR2 SVGAGI come from the germline V gene. CDR3 residues: CASSYGGSLRTEAFF. The CDR3 bases are TGTGCCAGCAGTTATGGAGGGAGTCTTCGCACTGAAGCTTTCTTT.

The chain uses TRBV6-5 and TRBJ1-4; 8 bases are a match to TRBD1. Germline V CDR1 and CDR2: MNHEY, SVGAGI. V was pared by 0 bases and J by 5 bases, with 5 bases of the junction left unmatched. The CDR3 runs 16 residues. The CDR3 loop reads CASSYSWDRKNEKLFF. The CDR3 coding sequence is TGTGCCAGCAGTTACTCCTGGGACAGGAAAAATGAAAAACTGTTTTTT.

This sequence joins TRBV9 and TRBJ2-5; 9 bases match TRBD1. The CDR3 runs 13 residues. Germline loops: CDR1 SGDLS, CDR2 YYNGEE. The junction had 1 base not matched to a gene; V was cut back by 2 bases and J by 5 bases. CDR3: CASSVDRGETQYF. CDR3 DNA: TGTGCCAGCAGCGTTGACAGGGGGGAGACCCAGTACTTC.

V usage is TRBV6-4 and J usage is TRBJ2-7; tentative D call: TRBD2 (6 bases). V lost 6 bases and J lost 1, with 13 bases in between. The CDR3 is 14 residues long. Germline CDR1 and CDR2: MRHNA and SNTAGT. CDR3 sequence reads: CASRRRADSYEQYF. The CDR3 DNA reads TGTGCCAGCAGGAGGAGGGCAGATTCCTACGAGCAGTACTTC.

This chain joins TRBV15 and TRBJ1-3; tentative D call: TRBD1 (6 bases). The CDR3 covers 15 residues. The V gene lost 5 bases and the J gene lost 8 bases, with 19 bases spanning the gap. CDR1 and CDR2 from the germline V gene are LNHNV and YYDKDF (reference sequence). CDR3 in amino acids: CATSGSFTTGDTIYF. The CDR3 DNA is TGTGCCACCAGCGGCAGTTTTACGACAGGAGACACCATATATTTT.

The chain couples TRBV18 to TRBJ1-4, with D unclear. Germline CDR1 KGHSH, CDR2 LQKENI. V shed 4 bases and J shed 4 bases, with 7 bases lying between them. The CDR3 runs to 13 residues. CDR3 bases: TGTGCCAGCTCACGGGGAAATAATGAAAAACTGTTTTTT. This translates into CASSRGNNEKLFF.

The rearrangement links TRBV4-2 to TRBJ2-4; D uncertain. The CDR3 sequence is 12 residues long. CDR1 and CDR2 from the germline V gene are LGHNA and YNFKEQ. V gave up 0 bases and J gave up 8 bases, with 5 bases separating them. DNA for the CDR3: TGTGCCAGCAGCCAAGATCTGGACATTCAGTACTTC. This sequence encodes CASSQDLDIQYF.

V gene TRBV28 combines with J gene TRBJ2-7; tentative D call: TRBD2 (5 bases). The CDR3 contains 13 residues. Looked up from germline, CDR1 is MDHEN and CDR2 is SYDVKM. V was pared by 11 bases and J by 2 bases, with 16 bases between. The CDR3 reads CAALRPGTYEQYF. In DNA, the CDR3 is TGTGCCGCCCTGCGCCCGGGAACCTACGAGCAGTACTTC.

The rearrangement uses TRBV2 and TRBJ2-5; either TRBD1 or TRBD2 may supply D (5 bases each). Germline V gene data show CDR1 as SNHLY and CDR2 as FYNNEI. The CDR3 spans 12 residues. V lost 8 bases, J lost 7 bases, and 14 bases lay in between. CDR3 protein: CASGGPGATQYF. The CDR3 DNA reads as TGTGCCAGCGGGGGTCCCGGTGCGACCCAGTACTTC.

The chain has TRBV5-6 and TRBJ1-3; no firm D call. V lost 0 bases and J 3 bases, leaving 4 bases between the germline ends. This CDR3 has 13 amino acids. Germline assignment: CDR1 SGHDT and CDR2 YYEEEE. CDR3 nucleotide sequence: TGTGCCAGCAGCTTGGATTTTGGAAACACCATATATTTT. Protein sequence: CASSLDFGNTIYF.

This clone was observed once. The chain links TRBV7-2 to TRBJ2-1, with 13 nucleotides matching TRBD2. Germline V lookup: CDR1 SGHTA, CDR2 FQGNSA. There are 16 residues in the CDR3. With V trimmed by 5 bases and J by 5 bases, 6 bases remained unmatched. CDR3 DNA sequence: TGTGCCAGCAGCCCCCTCGGGACTAGCGGGAACAATGAGCAGTTCTTC. It translates to CASSPLGTSGNNEQFF.

As DNA, the CDR3 is TGTGCCTGGAGAGAAGTAGCCAAAAACATTCAGTACTTC. Its translation: CAWREVAKNIQYF. J is TRBJ2-4 and V is TRBV30; D remains unclear. Between the trimmed V and J ends, which lost 3 bases and 0 bases, there was a span of 6 bases. This CDR3 is built from 13 residues. Germline CDR1 and CDR2: GTSNPN and SVGIG (reference sequence).

This sequence joins TRBV6-6 and TRBJ1-4; D uncertain. Deletions cut 2 bases from V and 8 bases from J, with 9 bases between. CDR3 size: 13 residues. Germline lookup yields CDR1 MNHNY and CDR2 SVGAGI (reference sequence). The CDR3 coding sequence is TGTGCCAGCAGTTACGACACCTCCGAAAAACTGTTTTTT. Protein product: CASSYDTSEKLFF.

V gene TRBV6-6 combines with J gene TRBJ1-5; weak D call: TRBD1 (6 bases). Germline CDR1 reads MNHNY; CDR2 reads SVGAGI (reference sequence). The CDR3 loop spans 20 amino acids. V lost 5 bases to trimming and J lost 2 bases, with 28 bases between them. The CDR3 protein is CASSLRTVKGAGGGNQPQHF. As DNA, the CDR3 is TGTGCCAGCAGTCTCCGGACAGTTAAAGGCGCGGGGGGAGGCAATCAGCCCCAGCATTTT.

The chain links TRBV5-1 to TRBJ2-2; 7 bases map to TRBD1. The CDR3 length is 15 residues. The V and J ends lost 0 bases and 5 bases, in that order; junction bases with no gene match: 4. CDR1 and CDR2 from the germline V gene are SGHRS and YFSETQ. The CDR3 nucleotides read TGCGCCAGCAGCTTGGTGGGACAGCGAACCGGGGAGCTGTTTTTT. Protein: CASSLVGQRTGELFF.

The chain couples TRBV18 to TRBJ2-7; 11 nucleotides match TRBD2. V gave up 3 bases and J gave up 5 bases; unmatched junction bases: 9. CDR3 size: 16 residues. The V gene's germline CDR1 is KGHSH and CDR2 LQKENI. In nucleotides, the CDR3 is TGTGCCAGCTCACCCTCAATAGCGGGGGGGCCAAACGAGCAGTACTTC. It yields the protein CASSPSIAGGPNEQYF. Full variable domain (outside the CDR3, taken from reference TRBV18 and TRBJ2-7): NAGVMQNPRHLVRRRGQEARLRCSPMKGHSHVYWYRQLPEEGLKFMVYLQKENIIDESGMPKERFSAEFPKEGPSILRIQQVVRGDSAAYFCASSPSIAGGPNEQYFGPGTRLTVT.

V gene TRBV9 combines with J gene TRBJ2-7; 9 positions match TRBD2. V trimming: 0 bases; J trimming: 2 bases; junction bases outside the gene matches: 12. Germline V gene data show CDR1 as SGDLS and CDR2 as YYNGEE. This CDR3 has 18 amino acids. The CDR3 is CASSVGAGGGASTYEQYF. For the CDR3, the DNA is TGTGCCAGCAGCGTAGGGGCCGGCGGGGGGGCATCAACCTACGAGCAGTACTTC.

This rearrangement joins TRBV9 to TRBJ2-3; maybe TRBD2 (5 bases). Deletions cut 2 bases from V and 0 bases from J, with 7 bases between. The V gene's germline CDR1 is SGDLS and CDR2 YYNGEE. The CDR3 length is 14 residues. The CDR3 is CASSVRTSTDTQYF. CDR3 coding DNA: TGTGCCAGCAGCGTCCGGACTAGCACAGATACGCAGTATTTT.

This clone was seen a few times. The chain has TRBV10-1 and TRBJ1-1; D gene unclear. Germline V gene sequence: CDR1 WNHNN, CDR2 SYGVQD (reference sequence). CDR3 size: 14 residues. Trimming pared 0 bases from V and 1 base from J, leaving 6 bases between. This CDR3 is CASSESGRNTEAFF. CDR3 DNA: TGCGCCAGCAGTGAGTCCGGCAGGAACACTGAAGCTTTCTTT.

The V gene is TRBV7-9, the J gene TRBJ2-7, with 7 nucleotides matching TRBD1. V shed 5 bases and J 2 bases; nucleotides not matched to a gene: 6. The CDR3 runs to 14 residues. Germline V lookup: CDR1 SEHNR, CDR2 FQNEAQ (reference sequence). In nucleotides, the CDR3 is TGTGCCAGCAGCGCATTACAGGGGACCTACGAGCAGTACTTC. Translating it yields CASSALQGTYEQYF. Supplemented by reference TRBV7-9 and TRBJ2-7, the full variable domain reads DTGVSQNPRHKITKRGQNVTFRCDPISEHNRLYWYRQTLGQGPEFLTYFQNEAQLEKSRLLSDRFSAERPKGSFSTLEIQRTEQGDSAMYLCASSALQGTYEQYFGPGTRLTVT.